The 20 T cell receptor beta chains below all came from one sample that was sequenced in a study of chemoradiotherapy in HPV16-positive cancers. TCRdb's copy holds only in-frame clones and misses some; the assay was immunoSEQ multiplex PCR. The profile shows some 30,000 clones, 86% of them singletons. This sample comprised blood, obtained from a patient who underwent chemoradiotherapy. Receptor source: a human donor with HPV-associated anogenital cancer.

This chain joins TRBV19 and TRBJ2-5; 11 bases align to TRBD2. The germline V gene has CDR1 LNHDA and CDR2 SQIVND (reference sequence). Trimming cost V 4 bases and J 2 bases; bases outside gene matches: 3. There are 15 residues in the CDR3. The chain's CDR3 is CASSTGTSGQETQYF. CDR3 coding DNA: TGTGCCAGTAGTACGGGGACTAGCGGTCAAGAGACCCAGTACTTC. Variable domain in full (rest from reference TRBV19 and TRBJ2-5): DGGITQSPKYLFRKEGQNVTLSCEQNLNHDAMYWYRQDPGQGLRLIYYSQIVNDFQKGDIAEGYSVSREKKESFPLTVTSAQKNPTAFYLCASSTGTSGQETQYFGPGTRLLVL.

CDR3 in amino acids: CASSPQGGTEAFF. The CDR3 nucleotides are TGTGCCAGCTCACCGCAGGGGGGCACTGAAGCTTTCTTT. The V call is TRBV18, the J call TRBJ1-1, with TRBD1 matching over 7 bases. Germline V CDR1 and CDR2: KGHSH, LQKENI. With 3 bases clipped from V and 4 bases from J, the junction kept 2 bases outside the gene matches. The CDR3 totals 13 residues.

This chain joins TRBV9 and TRBJ2-7, with TRBD1 identical over 9 bases. This CDR3 comprises 14 residues. Germline V lookup: CDR1 SGDLS, CDR2 YYNGEE. Trimming took 4 bases from V and 2 from J; bases not matched to a gene: 4. This chain's CDR3 is CASSPGQGPYEQYF. The DNA of the CDR3 is TGTGCCAGCAGCCCCGGACAGGGGCCCTACGAGCAGTACTTC.

This clone was counted only a few times. The V call is TRBV29-1, the J call TRBJ2-7; 11 bases map to TRBD1. The CDR3 is 13 amino acids. Germline values: CDR1 SQVTM, CDR2 ANQGSEA. V lost 7 bases, J lost 6 bases, and 8 bases stayed unmatched. CDR3 amino acids: CSAGSGTGGEQYF. The CDR3 bases are TGCAGCGCCGGGTCCGGGACAGGGGGCGAGCAGTACTTC.

This sequence joins TRBV11-1 and TRBJ2-5, with D unclear. Deletions cut 7 bases from V and 5 bases from J, with 14 bases between. The CDR3 sequence is 13 residues long. The germline V gene encodes CDR1 SGHAT and CDR2 FQDESV (reference sequence). CDR3 sequence reads: CASKEDPSETQYF. The CDR3 bases are TGTGCCAGCAAAGAGGACCCGAGCGAGACCCAGTACTTC. The full variable domain, with the rest looked up from reference TRBV11-1 and TRBJ2-5, is EAEVAQSPRYKITEKSQAVAFWCDPISGHATLYWYRQILGQGPELLVQFQDESVVDDSQLPKDRFSAERLKGVDSTLKIQPAELGDSAMYLCASKEDPSETQYFGPGTRLLVL.

The rearrangement joins TRBV18 to TRBJ2-1, with D possibly being TRBD2 (6 bases). V gave up 3 bases and J gave up 2 bases, with 14 bases separating them. CDR3 size: 16 residues. Germline values: CDR1 KGHSH, CDR2 LQKENI. This chain's CDR3 is CASSPAGGRTYNEQFF. The CDR3, as DNA: TGTGCCAGCTCACCGGCCGGGGGTAGGACCTACAATGAGCAGTTCTTC.

The chain recombines TRBV6-5 with TRBJ1-6, with 7 positions matching TRBD1. The CDR3 is 15 amino acids. The ends lost 5 bases at V and 10 bases at J; junction bases unmatched: 11. CDR1 MNHEY and CDR2 SVGAGI come from the germline V gene. The CDR3 nucleotides read TGTGCCAGCAGTCGCTCCCCCAGGGGGGACTCACCCCTCCACTTT. Its translation: CASSRSPRGDSPLHF.

V gene TRBV9 combines with J gene TRBJ2-5; the match to TRBD2 covers 10 bases. J lost 4 bases, V lost 0 bases, and 6 bases had no gene match. The CDR3 runs to 16 residues. Germline values: CDR1 SGDLS, CDR2 YYNGEE. The CDR3 is CASSVEERGGLETQYF. Written as DNA, the CDR3 is TGTGCCAGCAGCGTAGAAGAGCGGGGGGGCTTAGAGACCCAGTACTTC.

The rearrangement uses TRBV6-6 and TRBJ1-2; the match to TRBD1 covers 7 bases. V shed 5 bases and J 2 bases; nucleotides not matched to a gene: 5. The germline gives CDR1 MNHNY, CDR2 SVGAGI (reference sequence). This CDR3 is built from 14 residues. CDR3 DNA: TGTGCCAGCAGTCAGGGGGGGCGGAACTATGGCTACACCTTC. It specifies CASSQGGRNYGYTF.

The J gene is TRBJ2-4, the V gene TRBV19; the D is unclear. The CDR3 contains 16 residues. Per germline, CDR1 LNHDA and CDR2 SQIVND (reference sequence). V was clipped by 2 bases and J by 6 bases, with 17 bases between them. The CDR3 sequence is CASSILGSRVGNIQYF. The CDR3, as DNA: TGTGCCAGTAGTATACTCGGTAGTAGGGTGGGAAACATTCAGTACTTC.

The chain couples TRBV5-4 to TRBJ2-5; a possible D gene is TRBD1 (5 bases). Germline V gene lookup returns CDR1 SGHNT and CDR2 YYREEE (reference sequence). There are 12 residues in the CDR3. V lost 2 bases, J lost 3 bases, and 5 bases lay in between. Written as DNA, the CDR3 is TGTGCCAGCAGCTTCAGGGAAGAGACCCAGTACTTC. This encodes CASSFREETQYF. Drawing the rest from reference TRBV5-4 and TRBJ2-5, the complete variable domain is ETGVTQSPTHLIKTRGQQVTLRCSSQSGHNTVSWYQQALGQGPQFIFQYYREEENGRGNFPPRFSGLQFPNYSSELNVNALELDDSALYLCASSFREETQYFGPGTRLLVL.

This chain connects TRBV5-1 to TRBJ1-5; D unresolved. The CDR3 runs to 13 residues. Germline V gene lookup returns CDR1 SGHRS and CDR2 YFSETQ. V shed 1 base and J shed 5 bases, with 7 bases lying between them. DNA for the CDR3: TGCGCCAGCAGCTTGTCCTCAGATCAGCCCCAGCATTTT. Protein product: CASSLSSDQPQHF.

This clone was observed a few times. The V and J genes are TRBV4-3 and TRBJ2-2; 8 nucleotides align to TRBD2. The trim removed 3 bases at V and 5 bases at J, leaving 5 bases unmatched. CDR1 LGHNA and CDR2 YSLEER come from the germline V gene. The CDR3 consists of 15 residues. In DNA form, the CDR3 reads TGCGCCAGCAGCCAGAAGCGGGGGAGGACCGGGGAGCTGTTTTTT. Translated: CASSQKRGRTGELFF.

The chain recombines TRBV5-1 with TRBJ1-1, with D possibly matching TRBD1 (5 bases). V was cut by 2 bases and J by 2 bases, with 10 bases left in between. The CDR3 is 14 residues long. Germline loops: CDR1 SGHRS, CDR2 YFSETQ. CDR3 region: CASSFMGDNTEAFF. The CDR3 coding sequence is TGCGCCAGCAGCTTCATGGGGGATAACACTGAAGCTTTCTTT.

This chain connects TRBV7-9 to TRBJ1-2; the match to TRBD1 covers 9 bases. This CDR3 spans 14 amino acids. Germline V CDR1 and CDR2: SEHNR, FQNEAQ (reference sequence). V lost 4 bases, J lost 2 bases, and 2 bases stayed unmatched. The DNA of the CDR3 is TGTGCCAGCAGCTCGACAGGGGGAAACTATGGCTACACCTTC. Protein product: CASSSTGGNYGYTF.

This chain uses TRBV9 with TRBJ2-5; 10 bases agree with TRBD2. V was pared by 0 bases and J by 3 bases, with 5 bases of the junction left unmatched. CDR3 length equals 16 residues. Germline CDR1 SGDLS, CDR2 YYNGEE. CDR3 nucleotides: TGTGCCAGCAGCGTAGCATGGCTAGCGGGGGAAGAGACCCAGTACTTC. It yields the protein CASSVAWLAGEETQYF.

The chain couples TRBV25-1 to TRBJ1-4; D not certain. The CDR3 loop spans 15 amino acids. In germline, CDR1 is MGHDK, CDR2 SYGVNS. Trimming stripped 1 base from V and 7 bases from J, with 13 bases between. CDR3 amino acids: CASSESRGLVEKLFF. The DNA for the CDR3 is TGTGCCAGCAGTGAATCCCGCGGTCTAGTTGAAAAACTGTTTTTT.

The V gene is TRBV29-1, the J gene TRBJ1-1; D is unresolved. Per germline, CDR1 SQVTM and CDR2 ANQGSEA. The V end lost 7 bases, the J end lost 7 bases, and 19 bases lay between the germline ends. CDR3 length: 13 amino acids. CDR3 sequence (DNA): TGCAGCGGGAAACTGGCCCTGGCGGGTGAAGCTTTCTTT. Its translation: CSGKLALAGEAFF. The full variable domain, completed using reference TRBV29-1 and TRBJ1-1, is SAVISQKPSRDICQRGTSLTIQCQVDSQVTMMFWYRQQPGQSLTLIATANQGSEATYESGFVIDKFPISRPNLTFSTLTVSNMSPEDSSIYLCSGKLALAGEAFFGQGTRLTVV.

The chain couples TRBV18 to TRBJ1-2; D is uncertain. V was cut by 3 bases and J by 0 bases, with 11 bases left in between. Looked up from germline, CDR1 is KGHSH and CDR2 is LQKENI. This CDR3 region has 15 residues. This CDR3 reads CASSPEQTPNYGYTF. The CDR3 DNA follows: TGTGCCAGCTCACCCGAACAGACTCCTAACTATGGCTACACCTTC.

The CDR3 spells CASSLSAYEQYF. The CDR3 DNA reads as TGCGCCAGCAGCTTGTCAGCTTACGAGCAGTACTTC. J is TRBJ2-7 and V is TRBV5-1; D is unclear. Trimming took 1 base from V and 4 from J, leaving 6 bases between them. The V gene's germline CDR1 is SGHRS and CDR2 YFSETQ. The CDR3 totals 12 residues.